These 3 T cell receptor beta chains were all obtained from the same sample, sequenced in a study of CD4 and CD8 cells across lung adenocarcinoma regions. TCRdb redid the calling of the PCR reads with MiXCR, one entry per CDR3 protein. Of 7,500 to 9,500 distinct CDR3 sequences in the sample, 46% were seen once. Sample: CD4+ T cells from the margin of a lung tumor. These receptors were obtained from a female donor with lung adenocarcinoma. The CD4 and CD8 labels of this study may be unreliable.

The chain has TRBV7-2 and TRBJ2-2; 8 bases align to TRBD1. From germline, CDR1 is SGHTA and CDR2 FQGNSA. V dropped 5 bases and J dropped 3; count of bases not matched to a gene: 2. There are 14 residues in the CDR3. The CDR3 spells CASSRQGYTGELFF. The CDR3 DNA reads as TGTGCCAGCAGCCGACAGGGGTACACCGGGGAGCTGTTTTTT.

The V and J genes are TRBV27 and TRBJ2-1, with TRBD2 matching 14 bases. Unmatched junction bases numbered 7, after V lost 4 bases and J lost 8 bases. This CDR3 comprises 16 residues. Germline V gives CDR1 MNHEY, CDR2 SMNVEV (reference sequence). The CDR3 nucleotides are TGTGCCAGCAGTTCGAGACTAGCGGGAGGGACGCATGAGCAGTTCTTC. Translation: CASSSRLAGGTHEQFF.

The V call is TRBV24-1, the J call TRBJ1-4; TRBD1 might be the D (5 bases). Deletions cut 5 bases from V and 7 bases from J, with 10 bases between. The CDR3 is 13 residues long. Germline V gene data show CDR1 as KGHDR and CDR2 as SFDVKD. DNA for the CDR3: TGTGCCACCAGTGTTAGGGGCGGTGAAAAACTGTTTTTT. Its protein is CATSVRGGEKLFF.